This is a list of T cell receptor beta chains from one sample in a study of T cells after yellow fever vaccination. Each CDR3 protein is one row after TCRdb ran MiXCR on the 5' RACE reads. This table holds around 340,000 distinct CDR3 sequences, 8.5% to 9% found once. Here the sequenced sample was PBMCs, taken on the day of the first yellow fever vaccination. These receptors all stem from a man between 18 and 29 years old who received the YFV17D yellow fever vaccine. Both conserved end residues are trimmed from each CDR3. The order of the fields is V gene, J gene, D gene, CDR3 protein. D genes are given only for firm matches.

V gene: TRBV3-1; J gene: TRBJ2-2; D gene: .; CDR3 protein: ASSQVGYNTGELF
V gene: TRBV5-1; J gene: TRBJ2-5; D gene: .; CDR3 protein: ASSTTLVETQY
V gene: TRBV24-1; J gene: TRBJ2-5; D gene: .; CDR3 protein: ATSDFTGQETQY
V gene: TRBV12-3/TRBV12-4; J gene: TRBJ2-5; D gene: .; CDR3 protein: ASSKSGTLYQETQY
V gene: TRBV3-1; J gene: TRBJ2-5; D gene: .; CDR3 protein: ASSRLRGSQETQY
V gene: TRBV10-2; J gene: TRBJ1-4; D gene: .; CDR3 protein: ASSELGPLNEKLF
V gene: TRBV29-1; J gene: TRBJ2-1; D gene: TRBD1; CDR3 protein: SVNRGHNEQF
V gene: TRBV12-5; J gene: TRBJ1-1; D gene: TRBD1; CDR3 protein: ASGRDRGREAF
V gene: TRBV5-1; J gene: TRBJ1-6; D gene: .; CDR3 protein: ASRPRAGVNSPLH
V gene: TRBV6-1; J gene: TRBJ1-1; D gene: .; CDR3 protein: ASSDRAVDTEAF
V gene: TRBV7-7; J gene: TRBJ2-1; D gene: TRBD1; CDR3 protein: ASSSGQGGQYEQF
V gene: TRBV6-2/TRBV6-3; J gene: TRBJ1-5; D gene: .; CDR3 protein: ASSLGQLPQH
V gene: TRBV20-1; J gene: TRBJ2-2; D gene: TRBD2; CDR3 protein: SASLSGGYNTGELF
V gene: TRBV20-1; J gene: TRBJ2-6; D gene: .; CDR3 protein: SARRGPGANVLT
V gene: TRBV4-3; J gene: TRBJ1-2; D gene: .; CDR3 protein: ASSQGFTVDYGYT
V gene: TRBV20-1; J gene: TRBJ2-5; D gene: .; CDR3 protein: SAATPRLGGETQY
V gene: TRBV7-6; J gene: TRBJ2-5; D gene: .; CDR3 protein: ASSVSISETQY
V gene: TRBV4-3; J gene: TRBJ2-4; D gene: .; CDR3 protein: ASSRWGPGQIAKNIQY
V gene: TRBV7-2; J gene: TRBJ2-1; D gene: TRBD2; CDR3 protein: ASSLAGTSGGVYNEQF
V gene: TRBV4-3; J gene: TRBJ1-5; D gene: .; CDR3 protein: ASSFGRGGGQPQH
V gene: TRBV29-1; J gene: TRBJ1-1; D gene: .; CDR3 protein: SVAAGRAGTEAF
V gene: TRBV6-1; J gene: TRBJ2-7; D gene: .; CDR3 protein: ASSEDWRGYEQY
V gene: TRBV7-2; J gene: TRBJ2-7; D gene: .; CDR3 protein: ASSLADYSYEQY
V gene: TRBV5-4; J gene: TRBJ2-1; D gene: .; CDR3 protein: ASSLDGGSLGNEQF
V gene: TRBV7-2; J gene: TRBJ1-3; D gene: TRBD1; CDR3 protein: ASASTGAVGNTIY
V gene: TRBV6-1; J gene: TRBJ1-3; D gene: TRBD1; CDR3 protein: ASSARDSQNTIY
V gene: TRBV11-2; J gene: TRBJ2-1; D gene: TRBD1; CDR3 protein: ASSFPGQEWSYNEQF